In its sample, the clone carrying this T cell receptor beta chain was seen a few times. CDR3 length: 18 amino acids. J was trimmed by 2 bases and V by 1 base; bases with no gene match: 5. Germline lookup yields CDR1 LGHNA and CDR2 YNFKEQ. This sample stems from a study of T cells after yellow fever vaccination. On the study more broadly: Fractions with few cells were prepared using SMART-Seq v4 Ultra Low Input. Study-wide findings and caveats: Most primary-vaccination clones reappeared after the booster (about 95% CD4, around 88% CD8).

They built TCR cDNA with 5'RACE template switching, a step that put in a universal primer site and UMIs. From the 5' RACE reads, TCRdb called clonotypes with MiXCR, one entry per CDR3 protein. The sample has around 47,000 distinct CDR3 sequences, 6.8% seen once. This clonotype originated in a man aged 30 to 45 who received the YFV17D yellow fever vaccine. V gene TRBV4-2 combines with J gene TRBJ2-6, with 10 bases fitting TRBD2. Sequences were derived from CD8+ T cells not binding an NS4B(214-222) dextramer, sorted from PBMCs, sampled 45 days after the yellow fever booster vaccination. CDR3 residues: CASSQAGTSVTGANVLTF. In nucleotides, the CDR3 is TGTGCCAGCAGCCAAGCCGGGACTAGCGTAACTGGGGCCAACGTCCTGACTTTC.